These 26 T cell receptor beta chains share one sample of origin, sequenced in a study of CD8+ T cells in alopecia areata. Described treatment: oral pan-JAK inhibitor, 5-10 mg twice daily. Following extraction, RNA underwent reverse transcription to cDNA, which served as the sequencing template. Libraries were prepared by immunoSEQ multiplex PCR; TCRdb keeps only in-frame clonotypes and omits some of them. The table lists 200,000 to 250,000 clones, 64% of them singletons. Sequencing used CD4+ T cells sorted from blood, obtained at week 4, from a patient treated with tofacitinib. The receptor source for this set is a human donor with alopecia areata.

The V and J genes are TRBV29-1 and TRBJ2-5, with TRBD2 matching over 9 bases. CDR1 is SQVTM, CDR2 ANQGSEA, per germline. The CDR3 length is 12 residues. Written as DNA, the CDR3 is TGCGCGGGGCGGGGGGGCCGAGAGACCCAGTACTTC. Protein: CAGRGGRETQYF. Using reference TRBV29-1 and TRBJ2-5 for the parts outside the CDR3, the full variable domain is SAVISQKPSRDICQRGTSLTIQCQVDSQVTMMFWYRQQPGQSLTLIATANQGSEATYESGFVIDKFPISRPNLTFSTLTVSNMSPEDSSIYLCAGRGGRETQYFGPGTRLLVL.

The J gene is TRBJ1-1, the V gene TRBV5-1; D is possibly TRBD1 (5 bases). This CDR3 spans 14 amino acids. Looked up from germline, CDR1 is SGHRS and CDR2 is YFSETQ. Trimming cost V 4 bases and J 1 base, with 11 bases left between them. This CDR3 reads CASSPGGWNTEAFF. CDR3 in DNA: TGCGCCAGCAGCCCCGGGGGATGGAACACTGAAGCTTTCTTT.

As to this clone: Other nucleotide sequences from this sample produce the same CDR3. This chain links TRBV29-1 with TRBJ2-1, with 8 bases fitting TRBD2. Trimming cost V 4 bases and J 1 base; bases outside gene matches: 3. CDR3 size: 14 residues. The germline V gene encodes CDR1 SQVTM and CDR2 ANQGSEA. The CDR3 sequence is CSVAGGVSYNEQFF. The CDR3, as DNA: TGCAGCGTTGCCGGGGGGGTTTCCTACAATGAGCAGTTCTTC.

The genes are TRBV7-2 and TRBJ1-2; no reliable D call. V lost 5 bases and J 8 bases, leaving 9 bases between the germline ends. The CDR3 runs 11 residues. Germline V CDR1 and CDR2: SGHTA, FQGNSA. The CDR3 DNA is TGTGCCAGCAGCACCCGAATCGGCTACACCTTC. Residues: CASSTRIGYTF.

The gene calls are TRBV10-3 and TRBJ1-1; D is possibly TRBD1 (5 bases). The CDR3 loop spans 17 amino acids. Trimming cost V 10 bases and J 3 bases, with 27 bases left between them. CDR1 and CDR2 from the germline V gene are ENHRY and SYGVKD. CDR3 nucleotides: TGTGCCACCTCGTTTCGTGGCGGGGCGGCGTCGGACACTGAAGCTTTCTTT. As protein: CATSFRGGAASDTEAFF.

CDR3 amino acids: CASSSHPPGLAGGRETQYF. CDR3 nucleotide sequence: TGTGCCAGCAGCTCACACCCACCGGGACTAGCGGGGGGAAGGGAGACCCAGTACTTC. The gene calls are TRBV7-2 and TRBJ2-5, with 15 bases fitting TRBD2. V dropped 4 bases and J dropped 5; count of bases not matched to a gene: 14. CDR1 is SGHTA and CDR2 is FQGNSA in the germline V gene. The CDR3 is 19 amino acids.

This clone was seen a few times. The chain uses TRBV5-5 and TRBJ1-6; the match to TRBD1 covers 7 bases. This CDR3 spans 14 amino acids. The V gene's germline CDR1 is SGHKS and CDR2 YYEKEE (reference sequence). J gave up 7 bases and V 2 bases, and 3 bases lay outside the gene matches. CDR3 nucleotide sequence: TGTGCCAGCAGCTTACAGGGGATAAATTCACCCCTCCACTTT. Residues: CASSLQGINSPLHF.

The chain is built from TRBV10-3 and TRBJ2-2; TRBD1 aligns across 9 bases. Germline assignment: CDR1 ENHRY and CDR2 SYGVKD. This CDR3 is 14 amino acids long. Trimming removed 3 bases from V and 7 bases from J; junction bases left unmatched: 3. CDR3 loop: CAISEQGAYGELFF. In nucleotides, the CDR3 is TGTGCCATCAGTGAACAGGGGGCTTACGGGGAGCTGTTTTTT.

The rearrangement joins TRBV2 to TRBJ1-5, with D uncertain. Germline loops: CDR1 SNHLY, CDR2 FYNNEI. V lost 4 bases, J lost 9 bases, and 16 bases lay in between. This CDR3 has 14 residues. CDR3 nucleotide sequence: TGTGCCAGCAGTGGAGGTAGGGATTTTCGGCCCCAGCATTTT. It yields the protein CASSGGRDFRPQHF.

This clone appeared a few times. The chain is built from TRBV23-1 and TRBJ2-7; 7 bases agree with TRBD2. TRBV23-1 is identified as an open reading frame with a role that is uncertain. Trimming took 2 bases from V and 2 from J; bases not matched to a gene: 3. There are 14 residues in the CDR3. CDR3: CASSQREVAYEQYF. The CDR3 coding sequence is TGCGCCAGCAGTCAACGGGAGGTGGCCTACGAGCAGTACTTC.

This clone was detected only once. As DNA, the CDR3 is TGTGCCAGCAGAACAACGCCGATAGGGTCTAACACCTATAATTCACCCCTCCACTTT. Amino acid sequence: CASRTTPIGSNTYNSPLHF. The rearrangement joins TRBV7-9 to TRBJ1-6; D is ambiguous. CDR3 length equals 19 residues. V lost 6 bases and J lost 2, with 23 bases in between. Germline loops: CDR1 SEHNR, CDR2 FQNEAQ (reference sequence).

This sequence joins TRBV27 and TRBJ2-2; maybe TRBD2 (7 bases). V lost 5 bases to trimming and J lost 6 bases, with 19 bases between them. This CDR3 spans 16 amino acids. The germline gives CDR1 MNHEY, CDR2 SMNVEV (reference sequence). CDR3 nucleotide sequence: TGTGCCAGCAGTCCGAGTGCGGGGGCGTATGCCGGGGAGCTGTTTTTT. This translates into CASSPSAGAYAGELFF.

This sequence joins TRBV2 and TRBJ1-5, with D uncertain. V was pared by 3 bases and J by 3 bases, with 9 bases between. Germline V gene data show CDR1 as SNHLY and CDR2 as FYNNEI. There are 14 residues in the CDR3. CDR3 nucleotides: TGTGCCAGCAGTGACCCCGCTTACAATCAGCCCCAGCATTTT. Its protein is CASSDPAYNQPQHF.

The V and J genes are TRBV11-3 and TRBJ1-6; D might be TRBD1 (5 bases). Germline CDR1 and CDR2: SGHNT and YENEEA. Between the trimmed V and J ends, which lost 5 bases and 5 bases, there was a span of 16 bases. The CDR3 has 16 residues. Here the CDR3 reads CASSRLVAGHNSPLHF. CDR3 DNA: TGTGCCAGCAGCCGTTTGGTGGCAGGGCATAATTCACCCCTCCACTTT.

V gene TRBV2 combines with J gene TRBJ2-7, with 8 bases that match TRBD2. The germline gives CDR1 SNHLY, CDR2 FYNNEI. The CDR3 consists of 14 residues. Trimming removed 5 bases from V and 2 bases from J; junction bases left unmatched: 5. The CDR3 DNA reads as TGTGCCAGCAGTTCATCGGGGGGGGCCTACGAGCAGTACTTC. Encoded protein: CASSSSGGAYEQYF.

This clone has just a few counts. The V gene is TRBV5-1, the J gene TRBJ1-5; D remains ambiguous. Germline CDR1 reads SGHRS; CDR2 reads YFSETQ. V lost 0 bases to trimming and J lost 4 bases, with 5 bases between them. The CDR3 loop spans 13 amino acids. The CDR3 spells CASSLGQNQPQHF. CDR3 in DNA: TGCGCCAGCAGCTTGGGGCAAAATCAGCCCCAGCATTTT.

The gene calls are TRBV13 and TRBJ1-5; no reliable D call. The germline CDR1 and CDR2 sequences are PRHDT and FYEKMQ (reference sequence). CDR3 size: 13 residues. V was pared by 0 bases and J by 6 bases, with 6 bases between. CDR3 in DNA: TGTGCCAGCAGCTTAGGGTTCGGTCAGCCCCAGCATTTT. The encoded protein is CASSLGFGQPQHF.

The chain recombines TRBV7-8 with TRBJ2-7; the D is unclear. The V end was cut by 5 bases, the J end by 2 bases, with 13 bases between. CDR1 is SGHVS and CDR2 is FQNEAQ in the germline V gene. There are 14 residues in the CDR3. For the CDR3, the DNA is TGTGCCAGCAGCGAATTTACGGGCCCCTACGAGCAGTACTTC. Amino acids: CASSEFTGPYEQYF.

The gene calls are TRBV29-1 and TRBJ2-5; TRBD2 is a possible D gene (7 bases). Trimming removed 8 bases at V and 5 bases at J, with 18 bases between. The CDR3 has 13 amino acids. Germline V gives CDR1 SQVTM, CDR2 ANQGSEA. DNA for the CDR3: TGCAGCACCCGAAGGGGGGGCGGTGAGACCCAGTACTTC. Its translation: CSTRRGGGETQYF.

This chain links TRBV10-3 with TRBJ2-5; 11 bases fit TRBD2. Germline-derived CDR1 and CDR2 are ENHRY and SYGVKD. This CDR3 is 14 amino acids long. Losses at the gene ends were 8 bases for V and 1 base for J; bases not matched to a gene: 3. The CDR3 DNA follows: TGTGCCATCGCTACTAGCGGGGGCCAAGAGACCCAGTACTTC. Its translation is CAIATSGGQETQYF.

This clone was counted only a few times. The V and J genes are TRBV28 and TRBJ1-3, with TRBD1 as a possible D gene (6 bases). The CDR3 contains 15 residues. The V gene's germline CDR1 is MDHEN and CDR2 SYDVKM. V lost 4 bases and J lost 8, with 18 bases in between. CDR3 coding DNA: TGTGCCAGCAGTTCCACCGGGACATCCACATACACCATATATTTT. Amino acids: CASSSTGTSTYTIYF.

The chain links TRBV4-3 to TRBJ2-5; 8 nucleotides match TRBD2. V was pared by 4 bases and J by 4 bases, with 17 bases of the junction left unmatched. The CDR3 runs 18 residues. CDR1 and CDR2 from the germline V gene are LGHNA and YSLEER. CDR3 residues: CASSRTLRGAGGPETQYF. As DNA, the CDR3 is TGCGCCAGCAGCCGTACTCTCAGAGGGGCGGGGGGCCCAGAGACCCAGTACTTC.

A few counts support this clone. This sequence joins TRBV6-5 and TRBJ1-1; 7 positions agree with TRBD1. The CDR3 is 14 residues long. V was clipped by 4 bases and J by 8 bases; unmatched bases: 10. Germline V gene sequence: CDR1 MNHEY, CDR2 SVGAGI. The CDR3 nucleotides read TGTGCCAGCAGTTCCCGACAGGGTCGCTTGGAAGCTTTCTTT. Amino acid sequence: CASSSRQGRLEAFF.

The CDR3 loop is CASRDGGTTGELFF. The CDR3 DNA follows: TGTGCCAGCAGGGACGGGGGGACCACCGGGGAGCTGTTTTTT. The chain couples TRBV7-2 to TRBJ2-2; 7 nucleotides align to TRBD2. After removal of 6 bases from V and 4 bases from J, the junction contained 5 bases not matched to a gene. This CDR3 is 14 amino acids long. Germline assignment: CDR1 SGHTA and CDR2 FQGNSA.

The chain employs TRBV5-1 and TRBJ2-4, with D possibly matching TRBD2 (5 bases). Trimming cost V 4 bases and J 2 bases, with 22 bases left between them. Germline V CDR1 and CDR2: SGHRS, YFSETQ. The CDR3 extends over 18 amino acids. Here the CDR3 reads CASSQDSGWGMTKNIQYF. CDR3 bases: TGCGCCAGCAGCCAGGACTCGGGGTGGGGAATGACCAAAAACATTCAGTACTTC.

The CDR3 here is CSGQGSSPLHF. The CDR3 coding sequence is TGCAGCGGACAGGGAAGTTCACCCCTCCACTTT. This rearrangement joins TRBV29-1 to TRBJ1-6, with 7 bases aligning to TRBD1. Germline lookup yields CDR1 SQVTM and CDR2 ANQGSEA. With 7 bases clipped from V and 9 bases from J, the junction kept 3 bases outside the gene matches. This CDR3 region has 11 residues.